This note documents a single T cell receptor (beta chain) sequence. Its antigen is currently unknown. These data come from a study of cytomegalovirus exposure and HLA in healthy donors. PCR employed 60 Vbeta and 13 Jbeta primers. The data were produced by immunoSEQ multiplex PCR, yet TCRdb's version contains in-frame clones alone and is incomplete. The table includes around 190,000 clones, roughly 80% detected once. The study, taken as a whole, reports: Among TCR beta chains, those listed as cytomegalovirus-associated numbered about 160. Later analysis placed DRB1 highest and HLA-C lowest in TCR association rates, which differed by HLA locus. Reportedly, HLA-A and HLA-B alleles of most subjects were accurately predicted from TCR beta.

The CDR3 sequence is 15 residues long. V shed 4 bases and J shed 5 bases, with 16 bases lying between them. From germline, CDR1 is SGHTA and CDR2 FQGNSA. Sequencing was performed on PBMCs. This receptor was identified in a woman in her forties or fifties in good health and CMV-seronegative. V gene TRBV7-2 combines with J gene TRBJ2-3; a weak D match, TRBD2 (6 bases). The CDR3 loop reads CASSYRRVGGDTQYF. The CDR3 nucleotides are TGTGCCAGCAGCTACCGAAGAGTGGGGGGAGATACGCAGTATTTT.